The entry below describes one T cell receptor beta chain. This specimen comes from a study of blood T cell repertoires in COVID-19. Sequenced by immunoSEQ multiplex PCR; TCRdb stores in-frame clones only, minus some. The repertoire holds some 250,000 clones, with roughly 80% as singletons. Input material: peripheral blood. This receptor was taken from an elderly woman with acute or convalescent COVID-19.

The CDR3, as DNA: TGTGCCAGCAGTGTGGTGCAGCAGCGAGAGGGCTACACCTTC. This codes for CASSVVQQREGYTF. V gene TRBV2 combines with J gene TRBJ1-2; D unclear. This CDR3 has 14 residues. CDR1 and CDR2 from the germline V gene are SNHLY and FYNNEI. Trimming shortened V by 4 bases and J by 8 bases, and 17 bases separated the two germline ends.